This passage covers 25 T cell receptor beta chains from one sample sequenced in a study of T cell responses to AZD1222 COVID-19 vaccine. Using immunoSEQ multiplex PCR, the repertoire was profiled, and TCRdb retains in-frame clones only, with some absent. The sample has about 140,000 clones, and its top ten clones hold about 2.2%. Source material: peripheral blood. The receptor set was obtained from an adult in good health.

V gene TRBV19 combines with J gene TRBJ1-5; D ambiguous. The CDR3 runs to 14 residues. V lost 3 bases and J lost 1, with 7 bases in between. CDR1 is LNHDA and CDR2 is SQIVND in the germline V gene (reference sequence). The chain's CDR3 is CASSIRRSNQPQHF. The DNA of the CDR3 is TGTGCCAGTAGTATTCGTAGGAGCAATCAGCCCCAGCATTTT.

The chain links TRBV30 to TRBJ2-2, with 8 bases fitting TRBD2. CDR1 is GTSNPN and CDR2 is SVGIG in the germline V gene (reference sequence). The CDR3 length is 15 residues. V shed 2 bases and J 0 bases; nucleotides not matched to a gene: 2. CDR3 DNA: TGTGCCTGGAGTCGGGGGGGGACGAACACCGGGGAGCTGTTTTTT. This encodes CAWSRGGTNTGELFF.

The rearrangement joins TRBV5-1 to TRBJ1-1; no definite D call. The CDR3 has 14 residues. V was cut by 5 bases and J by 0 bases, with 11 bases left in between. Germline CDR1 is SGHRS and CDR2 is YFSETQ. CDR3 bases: TGCGCCAGCAGTGTTTCGCCAGTGAACACTGAAGCTTTCTTT. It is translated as CASSVSPVNTEAFF.

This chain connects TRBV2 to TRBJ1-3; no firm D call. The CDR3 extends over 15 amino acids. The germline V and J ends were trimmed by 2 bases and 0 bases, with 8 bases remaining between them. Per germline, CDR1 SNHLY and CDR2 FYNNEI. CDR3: CASSERESSGNTIYF. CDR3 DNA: TGTGCCAGCAGTGAAAGAGAGAGCTCTGGAAACACCATATATTTT.

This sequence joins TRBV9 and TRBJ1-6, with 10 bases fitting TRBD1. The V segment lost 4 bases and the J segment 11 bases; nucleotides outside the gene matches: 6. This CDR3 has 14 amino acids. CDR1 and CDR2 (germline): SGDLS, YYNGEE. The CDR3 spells CASSPGQGRTPLHF. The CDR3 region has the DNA TGTGCCAGCAGCCCGGGACAGGGGAGGACACCCCTCCACTTT.

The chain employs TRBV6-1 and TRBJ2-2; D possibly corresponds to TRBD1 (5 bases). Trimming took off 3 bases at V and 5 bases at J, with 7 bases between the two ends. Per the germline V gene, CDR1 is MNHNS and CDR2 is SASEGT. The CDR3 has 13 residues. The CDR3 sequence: CASSEGRTGELFF. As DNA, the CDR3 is TGTGCCAGCAGTGAGGGGCGGACCGGGGAGCTGTTTTTT.

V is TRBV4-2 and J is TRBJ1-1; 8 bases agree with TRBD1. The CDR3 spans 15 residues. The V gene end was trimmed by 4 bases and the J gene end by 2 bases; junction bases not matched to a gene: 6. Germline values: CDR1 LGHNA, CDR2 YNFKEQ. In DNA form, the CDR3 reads TGTGCCAGCAGCCTCGGACAGGGTTCAAACACTGAAGCTTTCTTT. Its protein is CASSLGQGSNTEAFF.

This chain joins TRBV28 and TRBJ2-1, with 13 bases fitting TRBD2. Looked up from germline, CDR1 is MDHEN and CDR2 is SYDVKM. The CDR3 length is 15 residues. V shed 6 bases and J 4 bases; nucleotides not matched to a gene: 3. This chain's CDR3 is CASSPTSGGYNEQFF. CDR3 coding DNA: TGTGCCAGCAGCCCGACTAGCGGGGGGTACAATGAGCAGTTCTTC.

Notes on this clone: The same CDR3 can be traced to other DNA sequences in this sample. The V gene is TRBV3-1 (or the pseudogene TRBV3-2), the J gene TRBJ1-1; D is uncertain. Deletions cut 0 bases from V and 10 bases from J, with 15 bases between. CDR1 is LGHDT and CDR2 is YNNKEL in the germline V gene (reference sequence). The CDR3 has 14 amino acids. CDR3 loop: CASSQDVGWMGAFF. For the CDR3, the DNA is TGTGCCAGCAGCCAAGATGTGGGATGGATGGGAGCTTTCTTT.

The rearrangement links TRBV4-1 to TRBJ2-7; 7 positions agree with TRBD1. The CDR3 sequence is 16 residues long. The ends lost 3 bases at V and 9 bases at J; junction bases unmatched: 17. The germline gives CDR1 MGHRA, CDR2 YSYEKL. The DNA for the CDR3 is TGCGCCAGCAGCCAGGGCAGACAGGGAAGCTTACGGGTGCAGTACTTC. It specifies CASSQGRQGSLRVQYF.

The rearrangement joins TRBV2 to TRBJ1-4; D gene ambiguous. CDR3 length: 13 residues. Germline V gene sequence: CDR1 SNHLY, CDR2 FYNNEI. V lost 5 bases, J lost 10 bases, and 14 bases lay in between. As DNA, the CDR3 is TGTGCCAGCAGTTCGTACATGGATGGAAAACTGTTTTTT. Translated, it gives CASSSYMDGKLFF.

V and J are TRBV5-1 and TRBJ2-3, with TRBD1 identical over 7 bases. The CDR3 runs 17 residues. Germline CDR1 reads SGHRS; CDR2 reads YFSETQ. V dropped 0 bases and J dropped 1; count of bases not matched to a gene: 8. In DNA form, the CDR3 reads TGCGCCAGCAGCTTGGAACCACAGGGGTTAGGCACAGATACGCAGTATTTT. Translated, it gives CASSLEPQGLGTDTQYF.

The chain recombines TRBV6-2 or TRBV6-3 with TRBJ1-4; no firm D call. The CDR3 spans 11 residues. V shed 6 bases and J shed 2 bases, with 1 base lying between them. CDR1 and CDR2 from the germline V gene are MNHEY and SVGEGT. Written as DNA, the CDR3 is TGTGCCAGCAGCACTAATGAAAAACTGTTTTTT. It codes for CASSTNEKLFF.

The CDR3 here is CASRPTAVADTQYF. CDR3 coding DNA: TGTGCCAGCAGACCAACGGCCGTCGCAGATACGCAGTATTTT. The J gene is TRBJ2-3, the V gene TRBV5-4; D is undetermined. Trimming cost V 5 bases and J 4 bases, with 14 bases left between them. Germline-derived CDR1 and CDR2 are SGHNT and YYREEE (reference sequence). This CDR3 is built from 14 residues.

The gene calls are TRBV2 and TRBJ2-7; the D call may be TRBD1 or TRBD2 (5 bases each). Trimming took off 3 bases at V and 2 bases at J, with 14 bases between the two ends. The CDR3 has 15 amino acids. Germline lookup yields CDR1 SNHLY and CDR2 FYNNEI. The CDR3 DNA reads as TGTGCCAGCAGTGAGGGGCTCCCGACTACCTACGAGCAGTACTTC. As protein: CASSEGLPTTYEQYF.

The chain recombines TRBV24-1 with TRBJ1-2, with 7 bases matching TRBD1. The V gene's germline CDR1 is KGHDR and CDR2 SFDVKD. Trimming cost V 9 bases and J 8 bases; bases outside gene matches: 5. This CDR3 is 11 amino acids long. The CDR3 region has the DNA TGTGCCACCTCAGGGGGACGAGGCTACACCTTC. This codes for CATSGGRGYTF.

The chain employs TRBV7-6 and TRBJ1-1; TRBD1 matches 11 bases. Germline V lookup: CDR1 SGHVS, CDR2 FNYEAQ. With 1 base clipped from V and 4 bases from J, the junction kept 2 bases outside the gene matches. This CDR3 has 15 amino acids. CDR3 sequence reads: CASSLVGTGGTEAFF. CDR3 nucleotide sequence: TGTGCCAGCAGCTTAGTAGGGACAGGGGGCACTGAAGCTTTCTTT.

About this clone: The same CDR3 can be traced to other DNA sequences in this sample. The CDR3 nucleotides are TGTGCCAGCAGCTTAGAGGTGGGGCGTAACTATGGCTACACCTTC. It specifies CASSLEVGRNYGYTF. The rearrangement links TRBV11-2 to TRBJ1-2, with D perhaps matching TRBD1 (5 bases). V dropped 0 bases and J dropped 1 base, with 9 bases sitting between them. The CDR3 consists of 15 residues. CDR1 and CDR2 from the germline V gene are SGHAT and FQNNGV.

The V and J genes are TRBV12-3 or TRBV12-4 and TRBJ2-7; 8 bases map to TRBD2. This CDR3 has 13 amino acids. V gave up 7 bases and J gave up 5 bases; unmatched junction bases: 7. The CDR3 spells CASMRGGPHEQYF. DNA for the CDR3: TGTGCCAGCATGCGCGGGGGGCCCCACGAGCAGTACTTC.

CDR3 sequence (DNA): TGTGCCAGCAGTTACGGTGCTGCCTCCTACAATGAGCAGTTCTTC. Translated, it gives CASSYGAASYNEQFF. The V gene is TRBV6-2 or TRBV6-3, the J gene TRBJ2-1; D call uncertain. The CDR3 loop spans 15 amino acids. The germline gives CDR1 MNHEY, CDR2 SVGEGT. The V end was cut by 2 bases, the J end by 0 bases, with 8 bases between.

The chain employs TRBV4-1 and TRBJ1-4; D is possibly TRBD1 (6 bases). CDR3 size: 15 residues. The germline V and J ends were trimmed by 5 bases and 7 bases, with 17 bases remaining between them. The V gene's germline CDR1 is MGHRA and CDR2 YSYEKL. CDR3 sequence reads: CASSSEEGESEKLFF. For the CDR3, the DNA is TGCGCCAGCAGCTCAGAGGAGGGGGAGAGTGAAAAACTGTTTTTT.

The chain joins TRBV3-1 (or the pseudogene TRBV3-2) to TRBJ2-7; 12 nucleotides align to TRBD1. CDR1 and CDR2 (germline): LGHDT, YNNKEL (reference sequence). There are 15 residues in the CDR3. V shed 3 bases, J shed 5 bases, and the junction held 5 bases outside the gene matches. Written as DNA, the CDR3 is TGTGCCAGCAGCCAGACCGGGACAGGGGGCCACGAGCAGTACTTC. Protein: CASSQTGTGGHEQYF.

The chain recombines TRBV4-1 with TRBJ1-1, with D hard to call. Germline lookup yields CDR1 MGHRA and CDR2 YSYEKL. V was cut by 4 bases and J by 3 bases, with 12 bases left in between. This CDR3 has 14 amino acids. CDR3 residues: CASSPGPRDTEAFF. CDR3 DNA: TGCGCCAGCAGCCCCGGGCCGAGGGACACTGAAGCTTTCTTT.

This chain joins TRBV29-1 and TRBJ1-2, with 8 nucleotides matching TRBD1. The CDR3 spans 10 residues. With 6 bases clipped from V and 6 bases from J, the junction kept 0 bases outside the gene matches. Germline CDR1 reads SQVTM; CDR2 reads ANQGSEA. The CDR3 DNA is TGCAGCGTGGGACAGGATGGCTACACCTTC. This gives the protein CSVGQDGYTF. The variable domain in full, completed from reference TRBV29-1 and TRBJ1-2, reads SAVISQKPSRDICQRGTSLTIQCQVDSQVTMMFWYRQQPGQSLTLIATANQGSEATYESGFVIDKFPISRPNLTFSTLTVSNMSPEDSSIYLCSVGQDGYTFGSGTRLTVV.

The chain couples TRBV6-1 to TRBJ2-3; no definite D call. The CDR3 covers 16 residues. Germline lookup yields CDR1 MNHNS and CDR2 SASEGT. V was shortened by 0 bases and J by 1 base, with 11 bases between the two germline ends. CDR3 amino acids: CASSEAVGLGTDTQYF. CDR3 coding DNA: TGTGCCAGCAGTGAAGCAGTCGGTTTAGGCACAGATACGCAGTATTTT.